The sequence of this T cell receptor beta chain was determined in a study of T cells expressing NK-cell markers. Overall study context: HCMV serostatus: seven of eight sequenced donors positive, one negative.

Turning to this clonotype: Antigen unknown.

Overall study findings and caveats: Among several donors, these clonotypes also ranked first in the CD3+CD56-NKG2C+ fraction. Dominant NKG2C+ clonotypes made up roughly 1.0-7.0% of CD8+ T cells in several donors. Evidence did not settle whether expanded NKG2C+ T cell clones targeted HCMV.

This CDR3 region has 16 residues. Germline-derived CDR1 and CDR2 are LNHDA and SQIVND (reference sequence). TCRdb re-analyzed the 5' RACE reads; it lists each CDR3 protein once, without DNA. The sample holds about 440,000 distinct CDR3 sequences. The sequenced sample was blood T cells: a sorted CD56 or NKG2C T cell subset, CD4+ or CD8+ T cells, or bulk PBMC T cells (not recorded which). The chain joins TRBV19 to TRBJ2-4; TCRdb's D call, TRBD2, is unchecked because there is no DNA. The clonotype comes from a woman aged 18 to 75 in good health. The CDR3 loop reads CASSVGLAVAKNIQYF.